The rows below give T cell receptor beta chains drawn from one sample of a study of shared clonotypes between healthy human individuals. Libraries were prepared by immunoSEQ multiplex PCR; TCRdb keeps only in-frame clonotypes and omits some of them. The data contain more than 2 million clones, roughly 94% of them singletons. The sample comprised naive CD4+ T cells sorted from blood. The receptors were sampled from a man aged 18 to 30 in good health. Each CDR3 is given with its conserved first and last residue. The D gene is left open where the match is weak. The size entry is marked missing in some rows and otherwise reads once, few, many or a size class.

v_gene: TRBV4-1; abundance: -; j_gene: TRBJ1-3; d_gene: -; CDR3aa: CASSLSGGQGGNTIYF; CDR3nt: TGCGCCAGCAGCCTTAGCGGGGGGCAAGGTGGAAACACCATATATTTT
v_gene: TRBV19; abundance: -; j_gene: TRBJ2-5; d_gene: -; CDR3aa: CASSNQGSKTQYF; CDR3nt: TGTGCCAGTAGTAATCAGGGGTCAAAGACCCAGTACTTC
v_gene: TRBV5-1; abundance: -; j_gene: TRBJ1-4; d_gene: TRBD1; CDR3aa: CASSGGQGATNEKLFF; CDR3nt: TGCGCCAGCAGCGGCGGACAGGGGGCAACTAATGAAAAACTGTTTTTT
v_gene: TRBV5-6; abundance: -; j_gene: TRBJ2-1; d_gene: TRBD1; CDR3aa: CASSFWDRDGNEQFF; CDR3nt: TGTGCCAGCAGCTTCTGGGACAGGGACGGAAATGAGCAGTTCTTC
v_gene: TRBV28; abundance: once; j_gene: TRBJ1-1; d_gene: -; CDR3aa: CASSSGQMNTEAFF; CDR3nt: TGTGCCAGCAGTTCAGGACAGATGAACACTGAAGCTTTCTTT
v_gene: TRBV11-2; abundance: -; j_gene: TRBJ2-5; d_gene: -; CDR3aa: CASSLVRRETQYF; CDR3nt: TGTGCCAGCAGCTTAGTTCGGAGAGAGACCCAGTACTTC
v_gene: TRBV19; abundance: -; j_gene: TRBJ1-5; d_gene: -; CDR3aa: CASSIGQSSNQPQHF; CDR3nt: TGTGCCAGTAGTATTGGCCAGAGCAGCAATCAGCCCCAGCATTTT
v_gene: TRBV4-2; abundance: -; j_gene: TRBJ2-6; d_gene: TRBD1; CDR3aa: CASSQDWGQGRSGANVLTF; CDR3nt: TGTGCCAGCAGCCAAGATTGGGGACAGGGCCGATCTGGGGCCAACGTCCTGACTTTC
v_gene: TRBV7-3; abundance: -; j_gene: TRBJ1-1; d_gene: -; CDR3aa: CASSPRVDTEAFF; CDR3nt: TGTGCCAGCAGCCCGCGGGTGGACACTGAAGCTTTCTTT
v_gene: TRBV27; abundance: -; j_gene: TRBJ1-2; d_gene: TRBD1; CDR3aa: CASSRDRGLNYGYTF; CDR3nt: TGTGCCAGCAGCCGGGACAGGGGACTTAACTATGGCTACACCTTC
v_gene: TRBV6-5; abundance: -; j_gene: TRBJ1-2; d_gene: -; CDR3aa: CASSLDMVGGYTF; CDR3nt: TGTGCCAGCAGTTTGGACATGGTGGGCGGCTACACCTTC
v_gene: TRBV25-1; abundance: -; j_gene: TRBJ2-1; d_gene: -; CDR3aa: CASSEGQRKQFF; CDR3nt: TGTGCCAGCAGTGAAGGTCAGAGAAAGCAGTTCTTC
v_gene: TRBV4-3; abundance: -; j_gene: TRBJ1-2; d_gene: TRBD1; CDR3aa: CASSTDRGDGYTF; CDR3nt: TGCGCCAGCAGCACTGACAGGGGGGACGGCTACACCTTC
v_gene: TRBV18; abundance: -; j_gene: TRBJ2-7; d_gene: TRBD1; CDR3aa: CASSPPGQAYEQYF; CDR3nt: TGTGCCAGCTCACCTCCGGGACAGGCCTACGAGCAGTACTTC
v_gene: TRBV5-4; abundance: -; j_gene: TRBJ1-2; d_gene: -; CDR3aa: CASSLEPGHKANYGYTF; CDR3nt: TGTGCCAGCAGCTTAGAGCCGGGACACAAAGCTAACTATGGCTACACCTTC
v_gene: TRBV18; abundance: -; j_gene: TRBJ2-5; d_gene: TRBD2; CDR3aa: CASSEQRGAYQETQYF; CDR3nt: TGTGCCAGCTCAGAGCAGCGGGGGGCGTACCAAGAGACCCAGTACTTC
v_gene: TRBV19; abundance: -; j_gene: TRBJ2-7; d_gene: -; CDR3aa: CASSIEAISYEQYF; CDR3nt: TGTGCCAGTAGTATAGAGGCGATTTCCTACGAGCAGTACTTC
v_gene: TRBV7-2; abundance: -; j_gene: TRBJ2-7; d_gene: TRBD1; CDR3aa: CASSRTGIGPYEQYF; CDR3nt: TGTGCCAGCAGCCGGACAGGGATTGGACCTTACGAGCAGTACTTC
v_gene: TRBV10-1; abundance: -; j_gene: TRBJ2-3; d_gene: TRBD1; CDR3aa: CASSESPTGGITDTQYF; CDR3nt: TGCGCCAGCAGTGAGTCCCCGACAGGGGGGATCACAGATACGCAGTATTTT
v_gene: TRBV10-3; abundance: -; j_gene: TRBJ1-1; d_gene: -; CDR3aa: CAISEGRGGTEAFF; CDR3nt: TGTGCCATCAGTGAGGGACGGGGGGGCACTGAAGCTTTCTTT
v_gene: TRBV6-1; abundance: -; j_gene: TRBJ1-2; d_gene: -; CDR3aa: CASSATAYGYTF; CDR3nt: TGTGCCAGCAGTGCGACAGCTTATGGCTACACCTTC
v_gene: TRBV20-1; abundance: -; j_gene: TRBJ1-1; d_gene: -; CDR3aa: CSANENTEAFF; CDR3nt: TGCAGTGCTAACGAGAACACTGAAGCTTTCTTT
v_gene: TRBV18; abundance: -; j_gene: TRBJ1-2; d_gene: -; CDR3aa: CASSPIDTAYGYTF; CDR3nt: TGTGCCAGCTCCCCGATAGACACCGCCTATGGCTACACCTTC
v_gene: TRBV25-1; abundance: -; j_gene: TRBJ1-4; d_gene: -; CDR3aa: CASSRTTSSNEKLFF; CDR3nt: TGTGCCAGCTCCAGGACCACGTCCTCTAATGAAAAACTGTTTTTT
v_gene: TRBV27; abundance: -; j_gene: TRBJ2-2; d_gene: TRBD2; CDR3aa: CASRLAGAMNTGELFF; CDR3nt: TGTGCCAGCAGACTAGCGGGGGCCATGAACACCGGGGAGCTGTTTTTT
v_gene: TRBV14; abundance: -; j_gene: TRBJ1-5; d_gene: TRBD1; CDR3aa: CASSHRTGNNQPQHF; CDR3nt: TGTGCCAGCAGCCACCGGACAGGGAACAATCAGCCCCAGCATTTT
v_gene: TRBV6-6; abundance: -; j_gene: TRBJ1-6; d_gene: TRBD1; CDR3aa: CASRLGQGSYNSPLHF; CDR3nt: TGTGCCAGCAGACTCGGACAGGGCTCCTATAATTCACCCCTCCACTTT
v_gene: TRBV5-1; abundance: -; j_gene: TRBJ2-1; d_gene: TRBD2; CDR3aa: CASSWGTSGSSDEQFF; CDR3nt: TGCGCCAGCAGCTGGGGGACTAGCGGGAGTTCGGATGAGCAGTTCTTC
v_gene: TRBV5-1; abundance: -; j_gene: TRBJ2-7; d_gene: -; CDR3aa: CASSTSGASYEQYF; CDR3nt: TGCGCTTCCAGCACATCAGGGGCCTCCTACGAGCAGTACTTC
v_gene: TRBV6-6; abundance: -; j_gene: TRBJ2-7; d_gene: -; CDR3aa: CASSYSVSIISYEQYF; CDR3nt: TGTGCCAGCAGTTACTCGGTCAGCATAATCTCCTACGAGCAGTACTTC
v_gene: TRBV7-2; abundance: -; j_gene: TRBJ1-5; d_gene: -; CDR3aa: CATKSRNQPQHF; CDR3nt: TGTGCCACCAAAAGTAGGAATCAGCCCCAGCATTTT
v_gene: TRBV5-6; abundance: once; j_gene: TRBJ2-2; d_gene: -; CDR3aa: CASSPGQKSGGELFF; CDR3nt: TGTGCCAGCAGCCCCGGACAGAAGAGCGGCGGGGAGCTGTTTTTT
v_gene: TRBV6-1; abundance: -; j_gene: TRBJ2-1; d_gene: -; CDR3aa: CASSEEGLHEQFF; CDR3nt: TGTGCCAGCAGTGAAGAGGGCCTTCATGAGCAGTTCTTC
v_gene: TRBV9; abundance: -; j_gene: TRBJ2-3; d_gene: -; CDR3aa: CASSVRLATTDTQYF; CDR3nt: TGTGCCAGCAGCGTACGGCTAGCGACCACAGATACGCAGTATTTT
v_gene: TRBV10-2; abundance: -; j_gene: TRBJ2-2; d_gene: -; CDR3aa: CASSERRASGELFF; CDR3nt: TGCGCCAGCAGTGAGCGAAGGGCGTCCGGGGAGCTGTTTTTT
v_gene: TRBV11-2; abundance: -; j_gene: TRBJ1-3; d_gene: -; CDR3aa: CASSPTRGNTIYF; CDR3nt: TGTGCCAGCAGCCCGACCCGGGGGAACACCATATATTTT
v_gene: TRBV5-1; abundance: -; j_gene: TRBJ1-5; d_gene: -; CDR3aa: CASSLDTDQPQHF; CDR3nt: TGCGCCAGCAGCTTGGACACCGATCAGCCCCAGCATTTT
v_gene: TRBV7-9; abundance: -; j_gene: TRBJ2-2; d_gene: -; CDR3aa: CASSQTVGDTGELFF; CDR3nt: TGTGCCAGCAGCCAAACGGTAGGGGACACCGGGGAGCTGTTTTTT
v_gene: TRBV14; abundance: -; j_gene: TRBJ1-5; d_gene: TRBD1; CDR3aa: CASSRGTDQPQHF; CDR3nt: TGTGCCAGCAGCCGGGGGACAGATCAGCCCCAGCATTTT
v_gene: TRBV5-4; abundance: -; j_gene: TRBJ1-1; d_gene: -; CDR3aa: CASSTPGVTEAFF; CDR3nt: TGTGCCAGCAGCACACCAGGGGTGACTGAAGCTTTCTTT
v_gene: TRBV29-1; abundance: -; j_gene: TRBJ2-1; d_gene: TRBD2; CDR3aa: CSVEIPGLGLDNEQFF; CDR3nt: TGCAGCGTTGAAATCCCGGGACTAGGTCTTGACAATGAGCAGTTCTTC
v_gene: TRBV27; abundance: -; j_gene: TRBJ1-2; d_gene: -; CDR3aa: CASSPSGGYTF; CDR3nt: TGTGCCAGCAGCCCGTCTGGTGGCTACACCTTC
v_gene: TRBV5-8; abundance: once; j_gene: TRBJ2-1; d_gene: -; CDR3aa: CASSMMGSSYNEQFF; CDR3nt: TGTGCCAGCAGCATGATGGGGAGCTCCTACAATGAGCAGTTCTTC
v_gene: TRBV7-9; abundance: -; j_gene: TRBJ1-1; d_gene: TRBD1; CDR3aa: CASSRRDRENTEAFF; CDR3nt: TGTGCCAGCAGCCGGCGGGACAGGGAGAACACTGAAGCTTTCTTT